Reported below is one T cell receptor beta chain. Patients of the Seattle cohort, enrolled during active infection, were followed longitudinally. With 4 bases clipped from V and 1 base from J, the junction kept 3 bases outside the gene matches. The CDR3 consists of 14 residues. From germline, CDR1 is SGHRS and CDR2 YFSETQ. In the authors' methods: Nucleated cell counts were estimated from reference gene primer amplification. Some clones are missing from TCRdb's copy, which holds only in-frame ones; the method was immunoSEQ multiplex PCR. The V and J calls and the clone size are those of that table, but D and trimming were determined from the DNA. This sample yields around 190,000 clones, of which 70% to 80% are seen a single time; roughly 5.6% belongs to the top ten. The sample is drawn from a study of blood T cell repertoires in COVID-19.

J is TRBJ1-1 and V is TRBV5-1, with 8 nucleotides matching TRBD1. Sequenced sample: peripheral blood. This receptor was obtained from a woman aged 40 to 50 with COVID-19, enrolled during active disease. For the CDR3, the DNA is TGCGCCAGCAGCGCCGGGACAGGGAACACTGAAGCTTTCTTT. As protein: CASSAGTGNTEAFF.